This TCR beta chain emerged from a study of CD8+CD57+ T cells in acquired aplastic anemia. General study points: Patients and controls shared about 27 CD8+ CDR3 sequences. A significant difference in CD8+ Simpson's diversity between patients and controls was not found.

The length of the CDR3 is 13 residues. CDR1 is SGDLS and CDR2 is YYNGEE in the germline V gene. Trimming removed 0 bases at V and 7 bases at J, with 8 bases between. In the case of this clonotype: Its matching antigen is unknown.

Both TCR beta VDJ combination and CDR3 sequence profiling were carried out. Genomic DNA was the template for this profiling. Via MiXCR, TCRdb re-called the reads, giving one row per CDR3 protein. The sample has hundreds of thousands of distinct CDR3 sequences; 60% to 80% are singletons. The rearrangement joins TRBV9 to TRBJ2-1, with a weak D call TRBD1 (6 bases). The sequence was collected from a human donor in good health, serving as a control. Specimen: sorted CD4+, CD8+, or CD8+CD57+ T cells (not recorded which) from PBMCs. The CDR3 region is CASSVGDKNEQFF. Written as DNA, the CDR3 is TGTGCCAGCAGCGTAGGGGACAAAAATGAGCAGTTCTTC.